These 22 T cell receptor beta chains were all obtained from the same sample, sequenced in a study of beta chain features in type 1 diabetes. Reverse transcription of all isolated RNA meant that expressed TCRB transcripts were sequenced. Measured with immunoSEQ multiplex PCR; TCRdb has only the in-frame clones, and not every one. The profile covers about 250,000 clones, with roughly 13% appearing a single time and around 0.025% taken by the ten largest. Input material: naive CD4+ T cells from blood. The receptors stem from a woman between 40 and 50 years old in good health.

The J gene is TRBJ2-3, the V gene TRBV9; D is possibly TRBD2 (6 bases). Trimming took 1 base from V and 2 from J, leaving 14 bases between them. The CDR3 has 16 amino acids. Germline assignment: CDR1 SGDLS and CDR2 YYNGEE. The CDR3 DNA reads TGTGCCAGCAGCGTAACATCTAGCGTGGCCACAGATACGCAGTATTTT. It encodes CASSVTSSVATDTQYF.

Turning to this clone: Because it lacks the conserved phenylalanine or tryptophan at the end, this CDR3 is likely a read error. No DNA is shown, since the ends of the CDR3 on it are uncertain; the CDR3 is the one TCRdb lists. The chain links TRBV29-1 to TRBJ1-1. Inclusive of both ends, the CDR3 amounts to 16 amino acids. Germline V lookup: CDR1 SQVTM, CDR2 ANQGSEA. The CDR3 spells CSVVKTTGPRGTEALL.

For the CDR3, the DNA is TGTGCCAGCAGCTTAGGACAGCCCACAGATACGCAGTATTTT. Translating it yields CASSLGQPTDTQYF. The chain combines TRBV7-9 with TRBJ2-3; a weak D match, TRBD1 (5 bases). There are 14 residues in the CDR3. Germline assignment: CDR1 SEHNR and CDR2 FQNEAQ (reference sequence). The ends were cut back, 1 base at V and 2 bases at J, with 7 bases in the middle.

Regarding this clone: Other DNA sequences within the sample encode an identical CDR3. The chain has TRBV10-3 and TRBJ2-7, with D perhaps TRBD2 (5 bases). This CDR3 is built from 14 residues. CDR1 ENHRY and CDR2 SYGVKD come from the germline V gene. V lost 0 bases and J 1 base, leaving 7 bases between the germline ends. In DNA form, the CDR3 reads TGTGCCATCAGTGAGTCGACGGGATCCTACGAGCAGTACTTC. It encodes CAISESTGSYEQYF.

This clone appeared a few times. The J gene is TRBJ1-2, the V gene TRBV20-1; D unclear. Germline CDR1 DFQATT, CDR2 SNEGSKA (reference sequence). V gave up 5 bases and J gave up 7 bases, with 11 bases separating them. This CDR3 region has 11 residues. In DNA, the CDR3 is TGCAGTGCTCCCGAGGCTGTTGGCTACACCTTC. Its translation is CSAPEAVGYTF.

The rearrangement uses TRBV20-1 and TRBJ2-7; D possibly corresponds to TRBD2 (5 bases). Trimming removed 6 bases at V and 2 bases at J, with 8 bases between. This CDR3 is built from 11 residues. CDR1 is DFQATT, CDR2 SNEGSKA, per germline (reference sequence). The CDR3 here is CSAVAPYEQYF. CDR3 coding DNA: TGCAGTGCCGTAGCGCCCTACGAGCAGTACTTC.

This chain uses TRBV5-1 with TRBJ2-7; weak D call: TRBD2 (6 bases). Germline V gene data show CDR1 as SGHRS and CDR2 as YFSETQ. The CDR3 loop spans 13 amino acids. V was trimmed by 4 bases and J by 1 base, leaving 9 bases between them. CDR3 loop: CASSPSVSYEQYF. The CDR3 DNA reads TGCGCCAGCAGCCCTAGCGTTTCCTACGAGCAGTACTTC.

This clone was detected a few times. The chain carries TRBV7-2 and TRBJ2-7; TRBD2 matches at 14 bases. Unmatched junction bases numbered 4, after V lost 1 base and J lost 2 bases. The CDR3 length is 17 residues. Looked up from germline, CDR1 is SGHTA and CDR2 is FQGNSA. The CDR3: CASSLGTSGGPPYEQYF. The CDR3 DNA reads TGTGCCAGCAGCTTAGGGACTAGCGGGGGGCCCCCCTACGAGCAGTACTTC.

The chain carries TRBV9 and TRBJ2-3, with 7 positions matching TRBD2. This CDR3 region has 16 residues. V was pared by 0 bases and J by 1 base, with 5 bases of the junction left unmatched. The germline CDR1 and CDR2 sequences are SGDLS and YYNGEE. The chain's CDR3 is CASSVAGLAGTDTQYF. DNA of the CDR3: TGTGCCAGCAGCGTAGCTGGGCTAGCGGGCACAGATACGCAGTATTTT. Based on the CDR3 plus reference TRBV9 and TRBJ2-3, the full variable domain is DSGVTQTPKHLITATGQRVTLRCSPRSGDLSVYWYQQSLDQGLQFLIQYYNGEERAKGNILERFSAQQFPDLHSELNLSSLELGDSALYFCASSVAGLAGTDTQYFGPGTRLTVL.

This clone was counted between two and nine times. The rearrangement links TRBV6-1 to TRBJ2-3; unclear D gene. The CDR3 is 13 amino acids. Germline V CDR1 and CDR2: MNHNS, SASEGT. V lost 3 bases and J lost 5, with 9 bases in between. The CDR3 sequence is CASSEETGDTQYF. CDR3 nucleotide sequence: TGTGCCAGCAGTGAGGAGACTGGAGATACGCAGTATTTT.

The V gene is TRBV7-9, the J gene TRBJ2-2, with 10 positions matching TRBD1. With 6 bases clipped from V and 5 bases from J, the junction kept 6 bases outside the gene matches. The CDR3 is 15 residues long. Germline V CDR1 and CDR2: SEHNR, FQNEAQ (reference sequence). DNA of the CDR3: TGTGCCAGCAGTCCCGGGACAGGGGCTACCGGGGAGCTGTTTTTT. Translation gives CASSPGTGATGELFF.

This clone occurred a few times. V gene TRBV10-3 combines with J gene TRBJ2-7; 8 nucleotides line up with TRBD1. Per the germline V gene, CDR1 is ENHRY and CDR2 is SYGVKD. V lost 5 bases and J lost 7; bases outside the gene matches: 7. The CDR3 length is 13 residues. In nucleotides, the CDR3 is TGTGCCATCAGTCCGGACAGGGCCGGGGAGCAGTACTTC. Translating it yields CAISPDRAGEQYF.

This clone was detected only a few times. J is TRBJ1-4 and V is TRBV5-4, with D unresolved. This CDR3 is 13 amino acids long. Per the germline V gene, CDR1 is SGHNT and CDR2 is YYREEE (reference sequence). Trimming stripped 6 bases from V and 8 bases from J, with 14 bases between. The CDR3 here is CASTVELGEKLFF. For the CDR3, the DNA is TGTGCCAGCACCGTGGAATTGGGCGAAAAACTGTTTTTT.

The chain joins TRBV5-1 to TRBJ2-7, with 9 bases that match TRBD1. Unmatched junction bases numbered 7, after V lost 6 bases and J lost 0 bases. The CDR3 has 15 amino acids. Per the germline V gene, CDR1 is SGHRS and CDR2 is YFSETQ. The CDR3 reads CASKEPGQGSYEQYF. The CDR3 DNA reads TGCGCCAGCAAAGAGCCGGGACAGGGCTCCTACGAGCAGTACTTC.

The chain combines TRBV6-5 with TRBJ1-4, with TRBD1 matching over 9 bases. Germline V gene data show CDR1 as MNHEY and CDR2 as SVGAGI. This CDR3 spans 15 amino acids. J was trimmed by 7 bases and V by 2 bases; bases with no gene match: 5. Written as DNA, the CDR3 is TGTGCCAGCAGTTACGTGGGGACAGGGCGTGAAAAACTGTTTTTT. It translates to CASSYVGTGREKLFF.

The chain combines TRBV19 with TRBJ2-7; 9 bases agree with TRBD1. J gave up 5 bases and V 4 bases, and 6 bases lay outside the gene matches. Germline loops: CDR1 LNHDA, CDR2 SQIVND (reference sequence). CDR3 length: 14 amino acids. The CDR3 loop reads CASSTRDRDNEQYF. DNA for the CDR3: TGTGCCAGTAGTACCCGGGACAGGGACAACGAGCAGTACTTC.

V gene TRBV2 combines with J gene TRBJ1-6; no clear D. There are 16 residues in the CDR3. V was trimmed by 6 bases and J by 0 bases, leaving 12 bases between them. Germline CDR1 is SNHLY and CDR2 is FYNNEI. CDR3 DNA sequence: TGTGCCAGCAGAAGACATACTAGCTCCTATAATTCACCCCTCCACTTT. The encoded protein is CASRRHTSSYNSPLHF. Supplemented by reference TRBV2 and TRBJ1-6, the full variable domain reads EPEVTQTPSHQVTQMGQEVILRCVPISNHLYFYWYRQILGQKVEFLVSFYNNEISEKSEIFDDQFSVERPDGSNFTLKIRSTKLEDSAMYFCASRRHTSSYNSPLHFGNGTRLTVT.

This clone was picked up a small number of times. The chain is built from TRBV19 and TRBJ1-4; D is undetermined. Germline loops: CDR1 LNHDA, CDR2 SQIVND (reference sequence). The CDR3 contains 13 residues. Trimming pared 10 bases from V and 0 bases from J, leaving 9 bases between. The CDR3 DNA reads as TGTGCCACCACAGCCGCAACTAATGAAAAACTGTTTTTT. Residues: CATTAATNEKLFF.

V usage is TRBV6-6 and J usage is TRBJ1-3; possible D gene TRBD1, 5 bases. The V end was cut by 8 bases, the J end by 0 bases, with 11 bases between. This CDR3 is 14 amino acids long. The germline V gene has CDR1 MNHNY and CDR2 SVGAGI (reference sequence). CDR3 in amino acids: CASYWGLSGNTIYF. The CDR3 nucleotides are TGTGCCAGCTATTGGGGCCTCTCTGGAAACACCATATATTTT.

The chain recombines TRBV18 with TRBJ2-2, with D possibly matching TRBD1 (5 bases). The CDR3 is 13 residues long. Trimming removed 8 bases from V and 4 bases from J, with 11 bases in between. Germline V gene lookup returns CDR1 KGHSH and CDR2 LQKENI. CDR3 residues: CASKRQPTGELFF. The CDR3, as DNA: TGTGCCAGCAAACGACAGCCCACCGGGGAGCTGTTTTTT.

V usage is TRBV7-8 and J usage is TRBJ2-5, with 12 positions matching TRBD2. This CDR3 has 16 amino acids. With 5 bases clipped from V and 6 bases from J, the junction kept 10 bases outside the gene matches. Germline CDR1 is SGHVS and CDR2 is FQNEAQ. The CDR3 DNA reads as TGTGCCAGCAGCACTGTCCTAGCGGGGGGGCAAAAGACCCAGTACTTC. Translating gives CASSTVLAGGQKTQYF.

This clone was seen only a few times. The J gene is TRBJ2-2, the V gene TRBV5-4; D remains unclear. There are 13 residues in the CDR3. The V gene's germline CDR1 is SGHNT and CDR2 YYREEE (reference sequence). Trimming removed 0 bases from V and 4 bases from J, with 4 bases in between. The CDR3, as DNA: TGTGCCAGCAGCTTGGACAGCACCGGGGAGCTGTTTTTT. Translated: CASSLDSTGELFF.